Listed here are 8 T cell receptor beta chains from one sample, sequenced in a study of untreated major depressive disorder. TCRdb's copy holds only in-frame clones and misses some; the assay was immunoSEQ multiplex PCR. The sample carries some 13,000 clones, around nine tenths recorded once. Their target antigens are unknown. Study outcomes and limitations: CD4+ T cells from depressed patients used TRBV05-01 (Vbeta 5.1) more often than controls.

Sequencing was done on a sample of CD4+ T cells from PBMCs. These receptors were obtained from a young woman with major depressive disorder.

This clone came up a few times. The chain employs TRBV6-4 and TRBJ1-1; D not resolved. This CDR3 is built from 13 residues. Trimming stripped 7 bases from V and 2 bases from J, with 11 bases between. Germline V lookup: CDR1 MRHNA, CDR2 SNTAGT. The CDR3 loop reads CASKVRENTEAFF. Here the CDR3 DNA reads TGTGCCAGCAAAGTCCGGGAAAACACTGAAGCTTTCTTT.

The chain has TRBV27 and TRBJ2-5, with 9 bases aligning to TRBD2. The V gene's germline CDR1 is MNHEY and CDR2 SMNVEV (reference sequence). This CDR3 region has 17 residues. V lost 6 bases and J lost 5; bases outside the gene matches: 16. The CDR3: CASSPNGSGSPGETQYF. The DNA for the CDR3 is TGTGCCAGCAGCCCGAACGGTAGCGGGAGCCCGGGGGAGACCCAGTACTTC.

V usage is TRBV27 and J usage is TRBJ2-2, with D hard to call. CDR3 size: 16 residues. Germline CDR1 reads MNHEY; CDR2 reads SMNVEV (reference sequence). Trimming shortened V by 2 bases and J by 4 bases, and 14 bases separated the two germline ends. The CDR3 spells CASSLRLTSFTGELFF. DNA for the CDR3: TGTGCCAGCAGTTTACGCCTTACAAGCTTCACCGGGGAGCTGTTTTTT.

The CDR3 spells CASSQIHLAGVEQFF. The CDR3, as DNA: TGTGCCAGCAGCCAGATCCACCTAGCGGGAGTTGAGCAGTTCTTC. The chain has TRBV7-2 and TRBJ2-1; 10 bases agree with TRBD2. J lost 9 bases, V lost 5 bases, and 10 bases had no gene match. Looked up from germline, CDR1 is SGHTA and CDR2 is FQGNSA. CDR3 length: 15 residues.

V is TRBV11-2 and J is TRBJ2-5; 9 bases align to TRBD2. This CDR3 has 15 residues. Germline lookup yields CDR1 SGHAT and CDR2 FQNNGV. The junction had 6 bases not matched to a gene; V was cut back by 3 bases and J by 4 bases. CDR3 protein: CASSFGLAWGETQYF. In DNA, the CDR3 is TGTGCCAGCAGCTTTGGACTAGCGTGGGGAGAGACCCAGTACTTC.

The chain links TRBV5-1 to TRBJ2-4; a weak D match, TRBD2 (6 bases). The CDR3 covers 17 residues. The V end lost 3 bases, the J end lost 0 bases, and 16 bases lay between the germline ends. Germline V gene sequence: CDR1 SGHRS, CDR2 YFSETQ. This CDR3 is CASSSAGTHIAKNIQYF. CDR3 DNA: TGCGCCAGCAGCTCTGCCGGGACTCACATAGCCAAAAACATTCAGTACTTC.

This clone was seen a few times. V and J are TRBV7-9 and TRBJ1-2; D is perhaps TRBD1 (5 bases). The CDR3 length is 12 residues. Trimming cost V 1 base and J 8 bases, with 8 bases left between them. Germline values: CDR1 SEHNR, CDR2 FQNEAQ (reference sequence). CDR3 sequence reads: CASSLVGVGYTF. The CDR3 DNA follows: TGTGCCAGCAGCTTAGTAGGGGTCGGCTACACCTTC.

This chain uses TRBV6-5 with TRBJ2-5; D not resolved. V was trimmed by 2 bases and J by 5 bases, leaving 12 bases between them. Germline CDR1 and CDR2: MNHEY and SVGAGI. This CDR3 region has 14 residues. CDR3 amino acids: CASSYLDQRETQYF. The DNA of the CDR3 is TGTGCCAGCAGTTACCTGGACCAACGCGAGACCCAGTACTTC.